This T cell receptor beta chain came from a study of persistence of HIV-infected CD4 T cells. Cells were stimulated nonspecifically with anti-CD3/anti-CD28 magnetic beads. CD4+ T cells upregulating both CD40 ligand and CD69 were sorted as responding cells. About this clone: Its antigen is currently unknown.

Per the germline V gene, CDR1 is LNHDA and CDR2 is SQIVND (reference sequence). The CDR3 has 14 residues. Trimming at V came to 5 bases and at J to 9 bases, leaving 8 bases not matched to a gene. This was the immunoSEQ version 4 assay in survey mode. This table comes from immunoSEQ multiplex PCR, and its TCRdb copy is limited to in-frame clones, with some not included. Here the sample spans some 41,000 clones, 80% to 90% being singletons. Sequencing used CD4+ T cells sorted from PBMCs after roughly 18-hour stimulation, obtained from a patient who received antiretroviral therapy. This chain links TRBV19 with TRBJ2-1; TRBD2 matches at 9 bases. This receptor was identified in an adult man with HIV who was CMV-seropositive. For the CDR3, the DNA is TGTGCCAGTAGTGTCAGGACTAGCGTAGTTGAGCAGTTCTTC. Amino acids: CASSVRTSVVEQFF.